Listed below are T cell receptor beta chains from one sample, sequenced in a study of blood T cell repertoires in COVID-19. Profiling relied on immunoSEQ multiplex PCR, and the TCRdb table lists in-frame clones only, not all of them. The sample has about 220,000 clones; 80% to 90% are singletons. Sequenced sample: PBMCs or T cells enriched from blood (not recorded which). These receptor sequences come from a young woman in a cohort exposed to, infected with or recovered from COVID-19 (not recorded which). Both conserved end residues are part of each CDR3. A D gene is named only where the DNA matches it firmly. Expanded clones get a size class; other rows say once, few or many, or leave the size out.

v_gene	abundance	len	j_gene	d_gene	CDR3nt	CDR3aa
TRBV2	.	16	TRBJ2-3	.	TGTGCCAGCAGTGAAGCGCCTCAGGAGGGCGCAGATACGCAGTATTTT	CASSEAPQEGADTQYF
TRBV27	.	13	TRBJ1-1	TRBD1	TGTGCCAGCAGTACAGGGGATCAGACTGAAGCTTTCTTT	CASSTGDQTEAFF
TRBV6-5	.	14	TRBJ1-3	.	TGTGCCAGCACCCCTAGTATCCTAGCAAACACCATATATTTT	CASTPSILANTIYF
TRBV11-2	.	15	TRBJ2-5	TRBD2	TGTGCCAGCAGGACCCGCGGGACTAGCACAGAGACCCAGTACTTC	CASRTRGTSTETQYF
TRBV11-3	.	13	TRBJ1-1	.	TGTGCCAGCAGCCCTGGGGCGCGCACTGAAGCTTTCTTT	CASSPGARTEAFF
TRBV19	.	15	TRBJ1-5	TRBD1	TGTGCCAGTAGCTTGGGACAGCTGGGCAATCAGCCCCAGCATTTT	CASSLGQLGNQPQHF
TRBV7-9	.	18	TRBJ1-5	TRBD1	TGTGCCAGCAGCTTAGCAGTAAGCCGGGACAGCACCAATCAGCCCCAGCATTTT	CASSLAVSRDSTNQPQHF
TRBV9	.	15	TRBJ2-1	.	TGTGCCAGCAGCCCCTGGCGGGACTCCTACAATGAGCAGTTCTTC	CASSPWRDSYNEQFF
TRBV2	.	16	TRBJ1-5	.	TGTGCCAGCAGTGAAGCGCGCGGGGGAAGCAATCAGCCCCAGCATTTT	CASSEARGGSNQPQHF
TRBV10-3	.	12	TRBJ1-2	TRBD1	TGTGCCATCAGTGAAGGGGGCGATGGCTACACCTTC	CAISEGGDGYTF
TRBV10-3	.	14	TRBJ1-6	TRBD1	TGTGCCATCAGTGAAGGACAGGGGATTTCACCCCTCCACTTT	CAISEGQGISPLHF
TRBV7-9	.	18	TRBJ2-3	TRBD2	TGTGCCAGCAGCTTTTGGCTAGCGGGAGGTAAAGGCACAGATACGCAGTATTTT	CASSFWLAGGKGTDTQYF
TRBV4-1	once	16	TRBJ2-4	.	TGCGCCAGCAGCCTCTACGGGGGAGCGTCGAGAAACATTCAGTACTTC	CASSLYGGASRNIQYF
TRBV6-5	few	15	TRBJ1-5	.	TGTGCCAGCAGTAGAATAGGAGATAGCAATCAGCCCCAGCATTTT	CASSRIGDSNQPQHF
TRBV6-5	.	15	TRBJ1-4	.	TGTGCCAGCAGTCCCCTACCTGCAACTAATGAAAAACTGTTTTTT	CASSPLPATNEKLFF
TRBV7-8	.	18	TRBJ1-6	TRBD1	TGTGCCAGCAGCGCCCCCGTGGACAGGGCCTCCTATAATTCACCCCTCCACTTT	CASSAPVDRASYNSPLHF
TRBV5-1	.	16	TRBJ2-3	TRBD2	TGCGCCAGCAGCTTGGGTAGCGGGGGACCCGGGGATACGCAGTATTTT	CASSLGSGGPGDTQYF
TRBV6-5	.	12	TRBJ1-6	.	TGTGCCAGCGATCAGGGGTCTTCACCCCTCCACTTT	CASDQGSSPLHF
TRBV3-1/TRBV3-2	.	14	TRBJ1-2	.	TGTGCCAGCAGCCAAGTGGGGGGGGCGCAGATTTACACCTTC	CASSQVGGAQIYTF
TRBV19	.	14	TRBJ2-3	TRBD1	TGTGCCAGTAGTACCGGACAGGGGGGAGATACGCAGTATTTT	CASSTGQGGDTQYF
TRBV19	.	14	TRBJ2-3	.	TGTGCCAGTCTCCCGGGAACCGGCACAGATACGCAGTATTTT	CASLPGTGTDTQYF
TRBV20-1	.	12	TRBJ1-1	.	TGCAGTGCTAGTCTCTGGAACACTGAAGCTTTCTTT	CSASLWNTEAFF
TRBV19	.	13	TRBJ2-7	.	TGTGCCAGTAGTATGTGGGCCGCGTACGAGCAGTACTTC	CASSMWAAYEQYF
TRBV18	once	18	TRBJ2-7	TRBD1	TGTGCCAGCTCACCCAACCACCCCCGGGACAGGGGAGCGTACGAGCAGTACTTC	CASSPNHPRDRGAYEQYF
TRBV18	once	13	TRBJ2-5	.	TGTGCCAGCTCACCACAGAGGAGGGAGACCCAGTACTTC	CASSPQRRETQYF
TRBV6-5	.	16	TRBJ2-7	TRBD1	TGTGCCAGCAGTTACTCCGACAGGGGCTCTGCCTACGAGCAGTACTTC	CASSYSDRGSAYEQYF
TRBV15	.	17	TRBJ2-7	TRBD2	TGTGCCACCAGCAGAGCTCTCTGGGGCGGGAGTAGGTACGAGCAGTACTTC	CATSRALWGGSRYEQYF
TRBV5-1	.	13	TRBJ1-1	.	TGCGCCAGCAGCTTGGGACAAAGCACTGAAGCTTTCTTT	CASSLGQSTEAFF
TRBV18	.	13	TRBJ1-1	TRBD1	TGTGCCAGCTCACGGGACAGGGGTGGTGAAGCTTTCTTT	CASSRDRGGEAFF
TRBV27	.	12	TRBJ2-7	.	TGTGCCACCAATTCACCAGCCTACGAGCAGTACTTC	CATNSPAYEQYF
TRBV18	once	13	TRBJ1-2	.	TGTGCCAGCTCAAAGGACAGATCTTATGGCTACACCTTC	CASSKDRSYGYTF
TRBV27	.	17	TRBJ2-3	TRBD2	TGTGCCAGCAGTTTATTCCTAGCGGGAGGGAGCACAGATACGCAGTATTTT	CASSLFLAGGSTDTQYF
TRBV9	.	14	TRBJ2-5	.	TGTGCCAGCAGCGTAGTAGGGGCAGGGGAGACCCAGTACTTC	CASSVVGAGETQYF
TRBV28	.	16	TRBJ1-3	.	TGTGCCAGCAGTCCTACCACAGGGCTACCTGGAAACACCATATATTTT	CASSPTTGLPGNTIYF
TRBV6-2/TRBV6-3	.	20	TRBJ2-2	TRBD2	TGTGCCAGCAGTTATCCGATAGGACTAGCGGGAGTATCGCTCACCGGGGAGCTGTTTTTT	CASSYPIGLAGVSLTGELFF
TRBV7-3	.	13	TRBJ1-2	.	TGTGCCAGCAGCTTCACCCCGGGGGACGGCTACACCTTC	CASSFTPGDGYTF
TRBV19	.	19	TRBJ1-6	.	TGTGCCAGTAGTATACTCAAGACAGGCTCGAGCTCCTATAATTCACCCCTCCACTTT	CASSILKTGSSSYNSPLHF
TRBV6-5	.	14	TRBJ1-4	.	TGTGCCAGCAGCCGGACAGTCCTTAATGAAAAACTGTTTTTT	CASSRTVLNEKLFF
TRBV3-1/TRBV3-2	.	16	TRBJ1-6	.	TGTGCCAGCAGCCGTACCTATCCCTCCTATAATTCACCCCTCCACTTT	CASSRTYPSYNSPLHF
TRBV18	.	13	TRBJ1-4	.	TGTGCCAGCTCACCTCCGTCTAATGAAAAACTGTTTTTT	CASSPPSNEKLFF
TRBV5-6	.	18	TRBJ1-1	TRBD1	TGTGCCAGCAGCTTGGCCCCCCCGACAGGGCTTGTGGACACTGAAGCTTTCTTT	CASSLAPPTGLVDTEAFF
TRBV3-1/TRBV3-2	.	12	TRBJ1-2	.	TGTGCCAGCAGCCAAGTTAGCTATGGCTACACCTTC	CASSQVSYGYTF
TRBV6-5	few	15	TRBJ2-1	.	TGTGCCAGCAGTTACGCCAGGGGTATGAGGAATGAGCAGTTCTTC	CASSYARGMRNEQFF
TRBV23-1	.	12	TRBJ1-2	.	TGCGCCAGCAGCAAACGGGAATATGGCTACACCTTC	CASSKREYGYTF
TRBV11-3	.	15	TRBJ1-5	TRBD1	TGTGCCAGCAGCTTGACAGGGGATAGCAATCAGCCCCAGCATTTT	CASSLTGDSNQPQHF
TRBV23-1	.	17	TRBJ2-7	.	TGCGCCAGCAGTCAATGTTTTCCATTTCGACTCTACTACGAGCAGTACTTC	CASSQCFPFRLYYEQYF
TRBV6-5	.	12	TRBJ2-3	TRBD2	TGTGCCAGCGGACTAGCGGGAGATACGCAGTATTTT	CASGLAGDTQYF
TRBV12-5	.	17	TRBJ1-5	TRBD1	TGTGCTAGTGACAGACCCGGGACAGGGAATAGCAATCAGCCCCAGCATTTT	CASDRPGTGNSNQPQHF
TRBV5-5	.	13	TRBJ1-2	.	TGTGCCAGCAGCTTGGATCCTGTATATGGCTACACCTTC	CASSLDPVYGYTF
TRBV27	.	15	TRBJ2-7	TRBD1	TGTGCCAGCAGTTTCCCCGACAGGGTAGAAAACGAGCAGTACTTC	CASSFPDRVENEQYF
TRBV11-2	.	15	TRBJ1-2	.	TGTGCCAGCAGCTTAGATCTTACAGATAACTATGGCTACACCTTC	CASSLDLTDNYGYTF
TRBV19	.	14	TRBJ2-5	.	TGTGCCAGCGCCTCGGACCAGGGTGGAGAGACCCAGTACTTC	CASASDQGGETQYF
TRBV29-1	.	15	TRBJ2-1	TRBD2	TGCAGCGTGCGGGAGGCCCCCACGGGCGTAAATGAGCAGTTCTTC	CSVREAPTGVNEQFF
TRBV29-1	.	12	TRBJ1-2	.	TGCAGCGCCGAGGAGGGGAACTATGGCTACACCTTC	CSAEEGNYGYTF